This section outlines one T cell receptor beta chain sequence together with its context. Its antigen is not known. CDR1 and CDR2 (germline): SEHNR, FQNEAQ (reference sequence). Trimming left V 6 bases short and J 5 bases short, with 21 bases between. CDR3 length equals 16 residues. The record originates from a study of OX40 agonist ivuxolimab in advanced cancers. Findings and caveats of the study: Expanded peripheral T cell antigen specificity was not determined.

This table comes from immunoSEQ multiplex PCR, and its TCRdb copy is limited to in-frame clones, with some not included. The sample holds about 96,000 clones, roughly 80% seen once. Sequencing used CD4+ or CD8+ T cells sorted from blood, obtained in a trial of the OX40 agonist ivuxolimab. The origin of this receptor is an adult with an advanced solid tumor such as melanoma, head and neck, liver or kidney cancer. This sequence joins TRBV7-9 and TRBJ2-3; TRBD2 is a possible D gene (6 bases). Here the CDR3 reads CASRRRAGNPVDTQYF. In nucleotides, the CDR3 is TGTGCCAGCAGGAGGAGGGCGGGGAACCCGGTAGATACGCAGTATTTT.